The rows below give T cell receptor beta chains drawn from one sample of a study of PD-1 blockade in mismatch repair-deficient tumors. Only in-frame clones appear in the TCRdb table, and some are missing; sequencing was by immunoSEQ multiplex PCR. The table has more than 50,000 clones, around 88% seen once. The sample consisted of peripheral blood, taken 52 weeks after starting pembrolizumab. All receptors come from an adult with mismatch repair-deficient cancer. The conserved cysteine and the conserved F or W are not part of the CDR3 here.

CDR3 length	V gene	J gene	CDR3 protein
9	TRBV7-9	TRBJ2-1	ASSPSNEQF
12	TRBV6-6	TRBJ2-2	ASSYTTNTGELF
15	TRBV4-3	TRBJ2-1	ASSQVWVPPSRGEQF
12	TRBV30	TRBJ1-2	AWSDRGDGYGYT
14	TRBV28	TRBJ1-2	ASSLDPRGEDYGYT
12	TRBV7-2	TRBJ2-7	ASSRDTSPYEQY
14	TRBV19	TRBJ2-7	ASSPRGLAGGYEQY
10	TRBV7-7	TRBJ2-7	ASRAGVDEQY
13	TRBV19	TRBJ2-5	ASSITSGSVETQY
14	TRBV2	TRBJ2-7	ASSDMSGRYSYEQY
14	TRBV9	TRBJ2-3	ASSEWTGTETDTQY
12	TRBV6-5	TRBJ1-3	ASSLLGQGNTIY
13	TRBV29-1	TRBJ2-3	SVVSAEGLTDTQY
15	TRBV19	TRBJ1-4	ATSLSKGFRTNEKLF
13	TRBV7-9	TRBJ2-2	ASSLVGANTGELF
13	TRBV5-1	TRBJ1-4	ASSVDRALNEKLF
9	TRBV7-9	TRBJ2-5	ASSEEETQY
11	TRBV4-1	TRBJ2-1	ASSQGGGREQF
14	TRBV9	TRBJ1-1	ASSRPGVIMNTEAF
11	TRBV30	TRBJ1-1	ASREGWNTEAF
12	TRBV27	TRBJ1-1	ASSLDSFHTEAF
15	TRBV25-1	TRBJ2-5	ASSELSIETVQETQY
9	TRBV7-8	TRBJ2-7	ASSLNYEQY
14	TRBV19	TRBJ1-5	ASSGRTGDVSQPQH
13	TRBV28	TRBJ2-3	ASSSIAGGPDTQY
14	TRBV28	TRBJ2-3	ASSLWAGEKTDTQY
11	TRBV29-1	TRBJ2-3	SGSDGSTDTQY
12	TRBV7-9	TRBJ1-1	ASSFTGGNTEAF
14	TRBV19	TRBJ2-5	ASSIKGGGVQGTQY
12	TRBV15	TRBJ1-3	ATSSSGLGNTIY
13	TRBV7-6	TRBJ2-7	ASSTGTGDSYEQY
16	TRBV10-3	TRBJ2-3	AISELWTSGSMADTQY
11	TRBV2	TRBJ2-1	ATKEGANNEQF
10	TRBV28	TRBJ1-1	ASSWGETEAF
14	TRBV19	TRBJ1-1	ASSIIGGLMNTEAF
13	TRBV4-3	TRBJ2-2	ASSQVGAGTGELF
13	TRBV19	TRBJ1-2	ASSIDNRPGNGYT
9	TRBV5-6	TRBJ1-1	ASSGRDEAF
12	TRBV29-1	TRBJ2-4	SVETSGRRDIQY
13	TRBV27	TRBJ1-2	ASSLSTGGLAGYT
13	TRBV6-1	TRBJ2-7	ASRGDTRSSYEQY
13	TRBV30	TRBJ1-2	AWSLRTGGFYGYT
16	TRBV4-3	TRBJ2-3	ASSQGFGSGRWEDTQY
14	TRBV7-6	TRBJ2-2	ASSLAGLANTGELF
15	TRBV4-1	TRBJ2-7	ASSQDARGLNPYEQY
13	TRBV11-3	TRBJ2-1	ASSSSLGGGNEQF
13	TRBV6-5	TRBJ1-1	ASSKPQGTGTEAF
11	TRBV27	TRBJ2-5	ASSAWGSETQY